These 15 T cell receptor beta chains came from one sample sequenced in a study of vaccination effects on CD4 cells after COVID-19. Method: immunoSEQ multiplex PCR; TCRdb's copy keeps in-frame clones and lacks some. Among 45,000 to 55,000 clones listed, 74% were seen once. Antigens of these TCRs are unknown. Having been cultured for ten to eleven days, the cells underwent CD4+ T cell isolation. A positive SARS-CoV-2 PCR test fell between March and December 2020. All study participants received two doses of BNT162b2 or mRNA-1273 vaccine. The source was CD4+ T cells from PBMCs cultured without peptide, collected after COVID-19 vaccination. The receptors were sampled from a human donor who had a prior SARS-CoV-2 infection.

The CDR3 coding sequence is TGTGCCAGCAGCTTAGTAACTGGCCCTAGGGGTAGCGGAAGAGATACGCAGTATTTT. This encodes CASSLVTGPRGSGRDTQYF. This chain uses TRBV7-2 with TRBJ2-3, with D possibly TRBD2 on 6 matching bases. Trimming left V 1 base short and J 5 bases short, with 25 bases between. CDR1 is SGHTA and CDR2 is FQGNSA in the germline V gene. This CDR3 is built from 19 residues.

This clone has only one observation. The rearrangement links TRBV7-2 to TRBJ2-7; tentatively, D is TRBD1 (8 bases). Trimming left V 4 bases short and J 5 bases short, with 18 bases between. Germline CDR1 is SGHTA and CDR2 is FQGNSA. CDR3 length: 15 amino acids. CDR3 residues: CASSSRLAGGHEQYF. In DNA, the CDR3 is TGTGCCAGCAGCTCCCGACTAGCAGGGGGCCACGAGCAGTACTTC.

This clone showed up just a few times. The chain is built from TRBV7-9 and TRBJ2-7; D is unclear. The length of the CDR3 is 12 residues. The V gene lost 4 bases and the J gene lost 6 bases, with 10 bases spanning the gap. Germline assignment: CDR1 SEHNR and CDR2 FQNEAQ (reference sequence). The CDR3 bases are TGTGCCAGCAGCTCCCTATCTATCGAGCAGTACTTC. Translation gives CASSSLSIEQYF.

This clone turned up a few times. The chain links TRBV29-1 to TRBJ2-2; unclear D gene. The CDR3 loop spans 15 amino acids. V shed 4 bases and J shed 5 bases, with 17 bases lying between them. CDR1 is SQVTM, CDR2 ANQGSEA, per germline. CDR3 nucleotide sequence: TGCAGCGTTGCCGCCCTGAGGTCCTCAACCGGGGAGCTGTTTTTT. Translated: CSVAALRSSTGELFF.

This chain connects TRBV20-1 to TRBJ2-1; perhaps TRBD2 as D (5 bases). The CDR3 runs to 16 residues. V dropped 3 bases and J dropped 9 bases, with 24 bases sitting between them. The germline V gene encodes CDR1 DFQATT and CDR2 SNEGSKA (reference sequence). The CDR3 reads CSASLLRVGREGEQFF. CDR3 nucleotide sequence: TGCAGTGCTAGTCTTTTGCGGGTAGGCCGCGAGGGTGAGCAGTTCTTC.

Only a few counts were recorded for this clone. V gene TRBV5-1 combines with J gene TRBJ1-4; D possibly corresponds to TRBD1 (6 bases). Germline loops: CDR1 SGHRS, CDR2 YFSETQ. The CDR3 length is 15 residues. Trimming left V 4 bases short and J 0 bases short, with 10 bases between. The CDR3 nucleotides read TGCGCCAGCAGCCCGGAGGGGGCAACTAATGAAAAACTGTTTTTT. Protein product: CASSPEGATNEKLFF.

The CDR3 region is CASSSGTAPWGQETQYF. Here the CDR3 DNA reads TGTGCCAGCAGCTCCGGAACAGCACCGTGGGGCCAAGAGACCCAGTACTTC. The chain recombines TRBV5-8 with TRBJ2-5; no clear D. Germline-derived CDR1 and CDR2 are SGHTS and YDEGEE. The CDR3 is made up of 17 amino acids. V lost 3 bases to trimming and J lost 1 base, with 19 bases between them.

CDR3 DNA sequence: TGTGCCAGCAGTGAATCCCTAGCGGGACCATATGAGCAGTTCTTC. Its translation: CASSESLAGPYEQFF. The chain couples TRBV25-1 to TRBJ2-1; TRBD2 matches at 9 bases. The CDR3 runs to 15 residues. CDR1 and CDR2 from the germline V gene are MGHDK and SYGVNS. Trimming took 1 base from V and 8 from J; bases not matched to a gene: 6.

The V and J genes are TRBV7-2 and TRBJ2-7, with D possibly matching TRBD1 (7 bases). V shed 8 bases and J shed 3 bases, with 11 bases lying between them. The CDR3 extends over 12 amino acids. Germline V gives CDR1 SGHTA, CDR2 FQGNSA. Here the CDR3 DNA reads TGTGCCAGCGGAGGGGGCAACTACGAGCAGTACTTC. Translated: CASGGGNYEQYF.

The rearrangement joins TRBV4-1 to TRBJ1-4; D remains unclear. CDR3 length: 15 residues. The ends were cut back, 2 bases at V and 10 bases at J, with 17 bases in the middle. CDR1 is MGHRA and CDR2 is YSYEKL in the germline V gene. DNA for the CDR3: TGCGCCAGCAGCCAACAAGTCACGGATTTGGGAAAACTGTTTTTT. Translated: CASSQQVTDLGKLFF.

The chain joins TRBV24-1 to TRBJ2-7, with TRBD2 as a possible D gene (5 bases). Germline V gene lookup returns CDR1 KGHDR and CDR2 SFDVKD. CDR3 length: 15 amino acids. V dropped 4 bases and J dropped 4 bases, with 16 bases sitting between them. CDR3: CATSDPTSSPYEQYF. The CDR3 nucleotides read TGTGCCACCAGTGACCCTACTAGTTCTCCATACGAGCAGTACTTC.

Only a few counts were recorded for this clone. At one end, the junction sequence differs from germline, possibly due to a read error. The chain combines TRBV7-7 with TRBJ2-7; 10 nucleotides align to TRBD1. This CDR3 is 13 amino acids long. Germline V gene lookup returns CDR1 SSHAT and CDR2 FNYEAQ (reference sequence). CDR3 sequence (DNA): TGTGCTAGCAGCCGGACAGGGGGGTACGAGCAGTACTTC. Translation: CASSRTGGYEQYF. The full variable domain, in which reference TRBV7-7 and TRBJ2-7 provide the parts outside the CDR3, is GAGVSQSPRYKVTKRGQDVTLRCDPISSHATLYWYQQALGQGPEFLTYFNYEAQPDKSGLPSDRFSAERPEGSISTLTIQRTEQRDSAMYRCASSRTGGYEQYFGPGTRLTVT.

The J gene is TRBJ2-1, the V gene TRBV7-2, with 8 nucleotides matching TRBD2. The trim removed 1 base at V and 12 bases at J, leaving 20 bases unmatched. This CDR3 is 18 amino acids long. Germline V CDR1 and CDR2: SGHTA, FQGNSA. The CDR3 DNA reads TGTGCCAGCAGCTTAGTCGTTTTGCGGGGGGCCCCCTTAATTGGGCAGTTCTTC. Amino acid sequence: CASSLVVLRGAPLIGQFF. The whole variable domain, filled in from reference TRBV7-2 and TRBJ2-1, reads GAGVSQSPSNKVTEKGKDVELRCDPISGHTALYWYRQSLGQGLEFLIYFQGNSAPDKSGLPSDRFSAERTGGSVSTLTIQRTQQEDSAVYLCASSLVVLRGAPLIGQFFGPGTRLTVL.

The table lists this clone with a few counts. V and J are TRBV2 and TRBJ1-1; perhaps TRBD1 as D (6 bases). This CDR3 contains 15 residues. V was trimmed by 5 bases and J by 1 base, leaving 14 bases between them. Germline V CDR1 and CDR2: SNHLY, FYNNEI. CDR3 protein: CASSYPRGENTEAFF. The CDR3 nucleotides read TGTGCCAGCAGTTACCCCAGGGGAGAGAACACTGAAGCTTTCTTT.

This clone was found once. V gene TRBV5-1 combines with J gene TRBJ2-5; D remains ambiguous. Germline V gene sequence: CDR1 SGHRS, CDR2 YFSETQ. The germline V and J ends were trimmed by 1 base and 0 bases, with 13 bases remaining between them. CDR3 length: 16 amino acids. Here the CDR3 reads CASSLNGLLDQETQYF. The DNA of the CDR3 is TGCGCCAGCAGCTTGAACGGTTTGCTAGACCAAGAGACCCAGTACTTC.